This passage covers 13 T cell receptor beta chains from one sample sequenced in a study of T cells in Graves' hyperthyroidism and ophthalmopathy. The TCR beta CDR3 regions underwent amplification using RNA transcripts as the source. RT-PCR in the first round (using the HTBI primer set) targeted the TCR CDR3. Via MiXCR, TCRdb re-called the multiplex PCR reads, giving one row per CDR3 protein. This repertoire shows roughly 500,000 distinct CDR3 sequences, 46% found once; its top ten account for around 47%. Sequenced input: peripheral blood or thyroid tissue (not recorded which). These receptors came from an adult woman with Graves' disease, either hyperthyroidism or ophthalmopathy (not recorded which).

This clonotype appeared many times. V is TRBV5-5 and J is TRBJ2-5, with 9 bases aligning to TRBD2. CDR1 SGHKS and CDR2 YYEKEE come from the germline V gene (reference sequence). This CDR3 contains 16 residues. Losses at the gene ends were 1 base for V and 4 bases for J; bases not matched to a gene: 8. The CDR3 here is CASSLQAGGVRETQYF. The CDR3 DNA follows: TGTGCCAGCAGCTTGCAAGCGGGAGGAGTTCGAGAGACCCAGTACTTC.

This clonotype turned up a few times. This chain joins TRBV29-1 and TRBJ1-1, with 7 bases that match TRBD1. V lost 1 base and J lost 5; bases outside the gene matches: 10. Per germline, CDR1 SQVTM and CDR2 ANQGSEA. The CDR3 totals 15 residues. The CDR3 sequence is CSVEGAGTDPTEAFF. DNA for the CDR3: TGCAGCGTTGAAGGGGCCGGGACAGACCCAACTGAAGCTTTCTTT.

The chain is built from TRBV20-1 and TRBJ1-6, with 8 bases fitting TRBD1. Germline V gives CDR1 DFQATT, CDR2 SNEGSKA (reference sequence). The junction had 8 bases not matched to a gene; V was cut back by 0 bases and J by 7 bases. The CDR3 extends over 16 amino acids. The DNA for the CDR3 is TGCAGTGCTAGAGATAGAGGACAGGGTCACAATTCACCCCTCCACTTT. Translated, it gives CSARDRGQGHNSPLHF.

This clonotype showed up just a few times. J is TRBJ1-5 and V is TRBV6-1, with D maybe TRBD1 (5 bases). The V gene lost 7 bases and the J gene lost 4 bases, with 14 bases spanning the gap. This CDR3 has 14 residues. Germline CDR1 reads MNHNS; CDR2 reads SASEGT. This CDR3 reads CASTPGGGNQPQHF. Here the CDR3 DNA reads TGTGCCAGCACCCCGGGGGGGGGAAATCAGCCCCAGCATTTT.

The chain links TRBV2 to TRBJ2-5; possible D gene TRBD2, 5 bases. The length of the CDR3 is 12 residues. CDR1 and CDR2 from the germline V gene are SNHLY and FYNNEI. The ends were cut back, 8 bases at V and 5 bases at J, with 12 bases in the middle. The DNA for the CDR3 is TGTGCCAGCCGTGCTAGCTGGGAGACCCAGTACTTC. It codes for CASRASWETQYF.

The V gene is TRBV29-1, the J gene TRBJ1-2; D gene uncertain. V was trimmed by 8 bases and J by 4 bases, leaving 17 bases between them. Germline V gives CDR1 SQVTM, CDR2 ANQGSEA. The CDR3 contains 13 residues. As DNA, the CDR3 is TGCAGCATTCCTGACCGGCAAAGCTATGGCTACACCTTC. Its protein is CSIPDRQSYGYTF.

This chain connects TRBV29-1 to TRBJ1-2; D unclear. Deletions cut 0 bases from V and 5 bases from J, with 10 bases between. This CDR3 comprises 13 residues. The germline V gene has CDR1 SQVTM and CDR2 ANQGSEA. Here the CDR3 reads CSVEDLWSYGYTF. Written as DNA, the CDR3 is TGCAGCGTTGAAGATCTTTGGAGTTATGGCTACACCTTC.

The rearrangement links TRBV9 to TRBJ1-5; D is ambiguous. The V end lost 0 bases, the J end lost 1 base, and 17 bases lay between the germline ends. CDR3 length: 18 residues. Germline assignment: CDR1 SGDLS and CDR2 YYNGEE. The CDR3 bases are TGTGCCAGCAGCGTAGGGAAGGTTAGGTTTGGGAGCAATCAGCCCCAGCATTTT. It codes for CASSVGKVRFGSNQPQHF.

As to this clonotype: One base away lies a much larger clone, so this may be a sequencing read error. The chain carries TRBV20-1 and TRBJ1-1, with D perhaps matching TRBD1 (5 bases). This CDR3 comprises 16 residues. Per germline, CDR1 DFQATT and CDR2 SNEGSKA (reference sequence). The CDR3 DNA follows: TGCAGTACTAGAAGAAGGAGGGGAAGGTGGAACACTGAAGCTTTCTTT. This translates into CSTRRRRGRWNTEAFF.

This chain links TRBV7-9 with TRBJ1-5; unclear D gene. Trimming shortened V by 1 base and J by 3 bases, and 10 bases separated the two germline ends. CDR1 is SEHNR, CDR2 FQNEAQ, per germline (reference sequence). This CDR3 contains 15 residues. CDR3: CASSLGRQFNQPQHF. The CDR3 coding sequence is TGTGCCAGCAGCTTAGGCAGACAATTCAATCAGCCCCAGCATTTT.

This clonotype was recorded many times. The J gene is TRBJ2-7, the V gene TRBV5-1; 8 bases are a match to TRBD1. Germline lookup yields CDR1 SGHRS and CDR2 YFSETQ. J was trimmed by 2 bases and V by 5 bases; bases with no gene match: 6. This CDR3 spans 14 amino acids. CDR3 nucleotides: TGCGCCAGCAGTTACCTGGGACAGGCCTACGAGCAGTACTTC. Its translation is CASSYLGQAYEQYF.

This clonotype was found a few times. The chain recombines TRBV20-1 with TRBJ2-7, with TRBD2 matching over 11 bases. There are 15 residues in the CDR3. The germline CDR1 and CDR2 sequences are DFQATT and SNEGSKA (reference sequence). J gave up 1 base and V 3 bases, and 5 bases lay outside the gene matches. This chain's CDR3 is CSASTGTSGSYEQYF. CDR3 nucleotides: TGCAGTGCTAGTACCGGGACTAGCGGATCCTACGAGCAGTACTTC.

This clonotype was detected many times. CDR3 coding DNA: TGCAGCGCGGACTCTAATGAAAAACTGTTTTTT. Protein: CSADSNEKLFF. This sequence joins TRBV29-1 and TRBJ1-4; D unclear. The CDR3 totals 11 residues. V shed 7 bases and J shed 3 bases, with 6 bases lying between them. Germline V lookup: CDR1 SQVTM, CDR2 ANQGSEA.